The 5 T cell receptor beta chains listed next were all sequenced from one sample in a study of vaccination and CD4 T cells after COVID-19. Treatment reported: approximately nine-day PBMC culture with coronavirus spike peptide pools or control peptides (ViraFEST assay). An Oncomine TCR Beta short-read assay was used to sequence the DNA from cultured CD4+ T cells. Using its own MiXCR run on the PCR reads, TCRdb lists one record per CDR3 protein. The sample holds about 20,000 distinct CDR3 sequences, roughly two fifths seen once. These receptors' targets are unknown. Sequences were obtained from CD4+ T cells from blood, cultured in vitro. The receptors here all came from a human donor who had recovered from COVID-19.

This clonotype has just a few counts. The genes are TRBV25-1 and TRBJ1-2; TRBD1 might be the D (5 bases). Germline loops: CDR1 MGHDK, CDR2 SYGVNS. CDR3 length: 14 residues. V was shortened by 4 bases and J by 8 bases, with 17 bases between the two germline ends. CDR3 nucleotide sequence: TGTGCCAGCAGTGGTCCTATCTGGGGGGAGGGCTACACCTTC. As protein: CASSGPIWGEGYTF.

The CDR3 loop is CASSLIGVYNEQFF. The CDR3 DNA is TGTGCCAGCAGCTTAATCGGGGTATACAATGAGCAGTTCTTC. The rearrangement links TRBV5-4 to TRBJ2-1; perhaps TRBD2 as D (5 bases). The V and J ends lost 2 bases and 4 bases respectively, with 10 bases between them. The CDR3 has 14 amino acids. The germline V gene encodes CDR1 SGHNT and CDR2 YYREEE (reference sequence).

This chain links TRBV12-3 or TRBV12-4 with TRBJ1-2, with D perhaps matching TRBD1 (6 bases). This CDR3 is built from 11 residues. The ends were cut back, 3 bases at V and 8 bases at J, with 7 bases in the middle. The CDR3 coding sequence is TGTGCCAGCAGTTTCGGGGGCGGCTACACCTTC. Residues: CASSFGGGYTF.

This clonotype has more than one count but fewer than ten. The rearrangement uses TRBV7-8 and TRBJ2-1; possible D gene TRBD1, 5 bases. This CDR3 has 15 amino acids. CDR1 and CDR2 (germline): SGHVS, FQNEAQ. V was clipped by 4 bases and J by 4 bases, with 14 bases between them. CDR3 in DNA: TGTGCCAGCAGCTCACAGGAGCGCCAATACAATGAGCAGTTCTTC. This encodes CASSSQERQYNEQFF.

V usage is TRBV6-4 and J usage is TRBJ2-1, with 11 bases identical to TRBD1. The CDR3 consists of 15 residues. The V and J ends lost 3 bases and 6 bases, in that order; junction bases with no gene match: 4. Per germline, CDR1 MRHNA and CDR2 SNTAGT. Here the CDR3 reads CASSERTGGGNEQFF. The CDR3, as DNA: TGTGCCAGCAGTGAGAGGACAGGGGGCGGCAATGAGCAGTTCTTC.